This paragraph reports one T cell receptor (beta chain). The CDR3 totals 15 residues. Looked up from germline, CDR1 is MGHRA and CDR2 is YSYEKL. The V gene lost 0 bases and the J gene lost 9 bases, with 15 bases spanning the gap. This sample was taken from a study of T cell responses to AZD1222 COVID-19 vaccine. Profiling relied on immunoSEQ multiplex PCR, and the TCRdb table lists in-frame clones only, not all of them. The sample holds more than 150,000 clones; about 95% are singletons and the top ten take about 0.64%. The specimen was peripheral blood, collected on day 0 of AZD1222 vaccination. The clonotype comes from an adult in good health. The chain employs TRBV4-1 and TRBJ1-3, with a possible D match to TRBD1 (6 bases). The CDR3 bases are TGCGCCAGCAGCCAAGATCCGACCCGGGGGGCCACCATATATTTT. Its translation is CASSQDPTRGATIYF.